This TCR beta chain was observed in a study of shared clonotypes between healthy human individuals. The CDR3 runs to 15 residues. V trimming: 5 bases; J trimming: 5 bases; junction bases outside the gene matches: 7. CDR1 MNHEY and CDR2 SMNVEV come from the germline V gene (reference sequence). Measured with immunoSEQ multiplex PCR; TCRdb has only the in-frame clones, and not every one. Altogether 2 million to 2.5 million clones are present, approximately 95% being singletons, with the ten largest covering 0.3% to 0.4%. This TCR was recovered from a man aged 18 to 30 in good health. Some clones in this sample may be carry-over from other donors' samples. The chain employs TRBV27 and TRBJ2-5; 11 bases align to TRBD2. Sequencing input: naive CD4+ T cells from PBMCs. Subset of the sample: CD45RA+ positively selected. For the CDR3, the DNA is TGTGCCAGCAGTAAACTAGCGGGAGTCCTTGAGACCCAGTACTTC. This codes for CASSKLAGVLETQYF.